A single sample is the source of the 22 T cell receptor beta chains below, sequenced in a study of blood T cell repertoires in COVID-19. The table came from immunoSEQ multiplex PCR; TCRdb's copy has only in-frame clones and leaves some out. This table has some 140,000 clones, around 83% appearing once. The specimen was peripheral blood. The receptor source for this set is an older woman with COVID-19, enrolled during active disease.

The V call is TRBV3-1 (or the pseudogene TRBV3-2), the J call TRBJ2-7, with D perhaps matching TRBD2 (6 bases). The CDR3 is made up of 13 amino acids. V was trimmed by 4 bases and J by 6 bases, leaving 13 bases between them. Germline-derived CDR1 and CDR2 are LGHDT and YNNKEL (reference sequence). DNA for the CDR3: TGTGCCAGCAGCCCCGGGGACTGGTCCGAGCAGTACTTC. It translates to CASSPGDWSEQYF.

This clone was seen a handful of times. The V gene is TRBV6-1, the J gene TRBJ2-2; 11 bases match TRBD2. The CDR3 length is 21 residues. CDR1 MNHNS and CDR2 SASEGT come from the germline V gene. The ends lost 2 bases at V and 4 bases at J; junction bases unmatched: 18. The CDR3 nucleotides read TGTGCCAGCAGTGAAAGGAATCCCCGGCTAGCGGGAGGCCGCCGCACCGGGGAGCTGTTTTTT. The encoded protein is CASSERNPRLAGGRRTGELFF.

The chain employs TRBV24-1 and TRBJ1-4; D call uncertain. This CDR3 comprises 16 residues. V dropped 4 bases and J dropped 0 bases, with 11 bases sitting between them. Germline assignment: CDR1 KGHDR and CDR2 SFDVKD. CDR3 DNA: TGTGCCACCAGTGACACCCCAGGTGCAACTAATGAAAAACTGTTTTTT. This codes for CATSDTPGATNEKLFF.

The genes are TRBV5-4 and TRBJ2-7; 8 positions match TRBD1. V shed 0 bases, J shed 1 base, and the junction held 3 bases outside the gene matches. This CDR3 comprises 15 residues. Germline CDR1 and CDR2: SGHNT and YYREEE (reference sequence). This CDR3 reads CASSLDQGASYEQYF. CDR3 sequence (DNA): TGTGCCAGCAGCTTGGACCAGGGGGCTTCCTACGAGCAGTACTTC.

This chain joins TRBV5-1 and TRBJ2-3; 15 nucleotides match TRBD2. CDR1 and CDR2 (germline): SGHRS, YFSETQ. CDR3 size: 16 residues. V was clipped by 0 bases and J by 8 bases; unmatched bases: 4. CDR3 sequence reads: CASSLGTSGRAGTQYF. CDR3 bases: TGCGCCAGCAGCTTGGGGACTAGCGGGAGGGCCGGTACGCAGTATTTT.

The V call is TRBV5-1, the J call TRBJ2-5, with 12 positions matching TRBD2. CDR1 SGHRS and CDR2 YFSETQ come from the germline V gene. V lost 6 bases, J lost 5 bases, and 14 bases stayed unmatched. The CDR3 runs 17 residues. The CDR3 region is CASTPGASGRAGETQYF. As DNA, the CDR3 is TGCGCCAGCACCCCCGGGGCTAGCGGGAGGGCCGGGGAGACCCAGTACTTC.

The chain carries TRBV7-8 and TRBJ2-1, with TRBD1 identical over 10 bases. The CDR3 covers 15 residues. Germline values: CDR1 SGHVS, CDR2 FQNEAQ. With V trimmed by 0 bases and J by 5 bases, 1 base remained unmatched. The CDR3 bases are TGTGCCAGCAGCTTAGCGGGACAGGGGAACAATGAGCAGTTCTTC. It yields the protein CASSLAGQGNNEQFF.

The chain recombines TRBV15 with TRBJ1-4; 9 bases agree with TRBD1. Germline V gene lookup returns CDR1 LNHNV and CDR2 YYDKDF (reference sequence). The ends lost 5 bases at V and 4 bases at J; junction bases unmatched: 8. The CDR3 covers 16 residues. CDR3 amino acids: CATSLTQTGGNEKLFF. The CDR3 region has the DNA TGTGCCACCAGCCTGACCCAGACAGGGGGTAATGAAAAACTGTTTTTT.

This chain uses TRBV6-5 with TRBJ1-3; 7 bases fit TRBD1. CDR1 is MNHEY and CDR2 is SVGAGI in the germline V gene. Unmatched junction bases numbered 4, after V lost 2 bases and J lost 0 bases. This CDR3 is 16 amino acids long. The CDR3 is CASSYAGQSSGNTIYF. In DNA form, the CDR3 reads TGTGCCAGCAGTTACGCGGGACAGAGCTCTGGAAACACCATATATTTT.

The chain has TRBV5-1 and TRBJ1-5; D uncertain. V shed 0 bases and J shed 0 bases, with 4 bases lying between them. CDR1 is SGHRS and CDR2 is YFSETQ in the germline V gene. The CDR3 extends over 14 amino acids. The CDR3 sequence is CASSLGNSNQPQHF. In DNA, the CDR3 is TGCGCCAGCAGCTTGGGTAATAGCAATCAGCCCCAGCATTTT.

The V and J genes are TRBV10-2 and TRBJ2-1, with a tentative D call TRBD1 (6 bases). The CDR3 loop spans 14 amino acids. CDR1 and CDR2 from the germline V gene are WSHSY and SAAADI. V shed 7 bases and J shed 3 bases, with 13 bases lying between them. The CDR3 here is CASTRDTLYNEQFF. Written as DNA, the CDR3 is TGCGCCAGCACCCGGGACACTCTCTACAATGAGCAGTTCTTC.

CDR3 region: CASSLSPLGELFF. DNA for the CDR3: TGTGCCAGCAGCTTATCCCCCTTAGGGGAGCTGTTTTTT. The chain joins TRBV11-3 to TRBJ2-2; no firm D call. Germline V CDR1 and CDR2: SGHNT, YENEEA. The CDR3 sequence is 13 residues long. Trimming stripped 2 bases from V and 8 bases from J, with 9 bases between.

This chain connects TRBV6-5 to TRBJ1-1; D is unclear. This CDR3 is 13 amino acids long. Trimming took 5 bases from V and 2 from J, leaving 9 bases between them. The germline gives CDR1 MNHEY, CDR2 SVGAGI. CDR3 DNA sequence: TGTGCCAGCAGTCCCTGGGCAAACACTGAAGCTTTCTTT. Protein sequence: CASSPWANTEAFF.

The chain uses TRBV6-1 and TRBJ1-2; 7 bases line up with TRBD1. The trim removed 0 bases at V and 10 bases at J, leaving 8 bases unmatched. The CDR3 is 14 amino acids. In germline, CDR1 is MNHNS, CDR2 SASEGT. CDR3 amino acids: CASSEAGDRPTYTF. The CDR3 bases are TGTGCCAGCAGTGAAGCGGGGGACAGACCAACCTACACCTTC.

The chain employs TRBV6-1 and TRBJ1-5; D gene ambiguous. Germline loops: CDR1 MNHNS, CDR2 SASEGT. V shed 4 bases and J shed 4 bases, with 8 bases lying between them. The CDR3 is made up of 13 amino acids. CDR3 in DNA: TGTGCCAGCAGTGGAGCGTCTAATCAGCCCCAGCATTTT. Amino acids: CASSGASNQPQHF.

As DNA, the CDR3 is TGTGCCAGCTCACCACCGAGTTTGCGGTTCACTGAAGCTTTCTTT. Translating gives CASSPPSLRFTEAFF. The chain combines TRBV18 with TRBJ1-1; D uncertain. This CDR3 has 15 amino acids. CDR1 is KGHSH and CDR2 is LQKENI in the germline V gene. Trimming took off 0 bases at V and 4 bases at J, with 12 bases between the two ends.

In the case of this clone: Other nucleotide sequences in the sample specify the same CDR3. The rearrangement uses TRBV6-2 or TRBV6-3 and TRBJ1-5; D remains unclear. This CDR3 contains 12 residues. V shed 4 bases and J shed 2 bases, with 3 bases lying between them. CDR1 and CDR2 (germline): MNHEY, SVGEGT. CDR3 coding DNA: TGTGCCAGCAGTTCTGGCAATCAGCCCCAGCATTTT. Its translation is CASSSGNQPQHF.

The chain is built from TRBV7-2 and TRBJ1-1; tentatively, D is TRBD1 (6 bases). The CDR3 runs 14 residues. Trimming stripped 3 bases from V and 5 bases from J, with 13 bases between. In germline, CDR1 is SGHTA, CDR2 FQGNSA. CDR3: CASSFSSGVTEAFF. The CDR3 DNA sequence: TGTGCCAGCAGCTTTAGTTCAGGGGTTACTGAAGCTTTCTTT.

The rearrangement joins TRBV7-3 to TRBJ2-3, with D perhaps matching TRBD2 (5 bases). Germline assignment: CDR1 SGHTA and CDR2 FQGTGA. Trimming took 5 bases from V and 0 from J, leaving 18 bases between them. The CDR3 is made up of 17 amino acids. CDR3 loop: CASSPTGSISSTDTQYF. For the CDR3, the DNA is TGTGCCAGCAGCCCCACGGGATCGATTTCTAGCACAGATACGCAGTATTTT.

The genes are TRBV7-9 and TRBJ1-2; maybe TRBD1 (6 bases). Trimming cost V 5 bases and J 5 bases, with 18 bases left between them. Germline CDR1 and CDR2: SEHNR and FQNEAQ (reference sequence). This CDR3 region has 15 residues. The CDR3 nucleotides read TGTGCCAGCAGCACCTGGACAGAGACTACGTATGGCTACACCTTC. It encodes CASSTWTETTYGYTF.

The J gene is TRBJ2-7, the V gene TRBV11-3; TRBD2 agrees at 14 bases. Germline V CDR1 and CDR2: SGHNT, YENEEA. Trimming at V came to 1 base and at J to 6 bases, leaving 5 bases not matched to a gene. The CDR3 loop spans 16 amino acids. CDR3 bases: TGTGCCAGCAGCTTAGCCGGGACTAGCGGGAGTGGCGAGCAGTACTTC. Residues: CASSLAGTSGSGEQYF.

The chain couples TRBV6-5 to TRBJ2-7; tentative D call: TRBD2 (6 bases). The CDR3 is made up of 15 amino acids. With 5 bases removed from V and 3 bases from J, the gap between germline ends came to 17 bases. Germline V CDR1 and CDR2: MNHEY, SVGAGI. This chain's CDR3 is CASSTLPSGDYEQYV. Here the CDR3 DNA reads TGTGCCAGCAGTACCCTCCCTTCGGGGGACTACGAGCAGTACGTC.